This is a list of T cell receptor beta chains from one sample in a study of CD8+CD57+ T cells in acquired aplastic anemia. TCRdb processed the reads anew with MiXCR; each CDR3 protein has one entry. Among roughly 260,000 distinct CDR3 sequences listed, 45% to 50% were seen once. The sample consisted of sorted CD4+, CD8+, or CD8+CD57+ T cells (not recorded which) from PBMCs. These receptors were obtained from a human donor with aplastic anemia. Each CDR3 is given with its conserved first and last residue. A D gene is named only where the DNA matches it firmly. Clone size is shown for a subset of rows, as once, few, many or a class of expanded clone.

d_gene	v_gene	len	j_gene	abundance	CDR3aa	CDR3nt
.	TRBV6-2/TRBV6-3	13	TRBJ1-1	.	CASSYQENTEAFF	TGTGCCAGCAGTTATCAGGAGAACACTGAAGCTTTCTTT
.	TRBV11-3	18	TRBJ1-1	.	CASSSSIISDKANTEAFF	TGTGCCAGCAGCAGCTCCATTATCTCCGACAAGGCGAACACTGAAGCTTTCTTT
.	TRBV9	14	TRBJ1-2	many	CASSVGTVRDGYTF	TGTGCCAGCAGCGTAGGGACGGTAAGGGACGGCTACACCTTC
.	TRBV5-8	11	TRBJ2-1	many	CASSFTNEQFF	TGTGCCAGCAGCTTCACTAATGAGCAGTTCTTC
TRBD1	TRBV27	16	TRBJ1-1	.	CASSWDRARGNTEAFF	TGTGCCAGCAGTTGGGACAGGGCGAGAGGGAACACTGAAGCTTTCTTT
.	TRBV6-5	15	TRBJ1-2	many	CASLPGADGFYGYTF	TGTGCCAGCCTTCCGGGAGCGGACGGGTTCTATGGCTACACCTTC
.	TRBV2	14	TRBJ2-1	.	CASSLAGTRDEQFF	TGTGCCAGCAGTCTGGCGGGGACGCGCGATGAGCAGTTCTTC
.	TRBV2	15	TRBJ2-3	.	CASSPFGGSTDTQYF	TGTGCCAGCAGCCCGTTTGGGGGTAGCACAGATACGCAGTATTTT
TRBD1	TRBV4-2	15	TRBJ2-5	.	CASSQGATGTETQYF	TGTGCCAGCAGCCAAGGGGCGACAGGGACAGAGACCCAGTACTTC
.	TRBV6-1	13	TRBJ2-7	few	CASSERGSHEQYF	TGTGCCAGCAGTGAAAGGGGGTCCCACGAGCAGTACTTC
.	TRBV7-8	15	TRBJ2-7	.	CASSLEPNAAYEQYF	TGTGCCAGCAGCTTAGAACCTAACGCAGCCTACGAGCAGTACTTC
TRBD1	TRBV7-9	14	TRBJ1-6	.	CASSWGQTNSPLHF	TGTGCCAGCAGCTGGGGACAGACGAATTCACCCCTCCACTTT
.	TRBV7-8	13	TRBJ2-7	.	CASSLEGAHEQYF	TGTGCCAGCAGCTTAGAAGGGGCCCACGAGCAGTACTTC
.	TRBV7-3	12	TRBJ2-2	many	CASLGNTGELFF	TGTGCCAGCCTAGGGAACACCGGGGAGCTGTTTTTT
TRBD1	TRBV2	14	TRBJ2-7	many	CASIGGQTSYEQYF	TGTGCCAGCATAGGGGGACAGACCTCCTACGAGCAGTACTTC
TRBD2	TRBV30	14	TRBJ2-3	.	CAWSKSGEEGTQYF	TGTGCCTGGAGTAAAAGCGGGGAAGAAGGTACGCAGTATTTT
.	TRBV4-1	11	TRBJ1-1	many	CVTGPDTEAFF	TGCGTAACAGGCCCCGACACTGAAGCTTTCTTT
.	TRBV9	16	TRBJ1-4	few	CASSALRVATNEKLFF	TGTGCCAGCAGCGCCCTGAGAGTAGCAACTAATGAAAAACTGTTTTTT
TRBD2	TRBV11-2	17	TRBJ2-3	.	CASSSKAGGLETDTQYF	TGTGCCAGCAGCTCAAAAGCGGGGGGGCTGGAGACAGATACGCAGTATTTT
.	TRBV7-9	13	TRBJ2-7	.	CASSYNGPYEQYF	TGTGCCAGCAGCTATAACGGCCCCTACGAGCAGTACTTC
.	TRBV4-2	16	TRBJ2-1	few	CASSLGGPSSYNEQFF	TGTGCCAGCAGCTTAGGGGGGCCTAGCTCCTACAATGAGCAGTTCTTC
.	TRBV9	14	TRBJ1-2	many	CASSVDGANYGYTF	TGTGCCAGCAGCGTAGACGGTGCTAACTATGGCTACACCTTC
.	TRBV5-1	15	TRBJ1-1	.	CASSFQSTGNTEAFF	TGCGCCAGCAGCTTCCAATCTACAGGGAACACTGAAGCTTTCTTT
.	TRBV27	14	TRBJ2-3	few	CASSPAPGTDTQYF	TGTGCCAGCAGTCCCGCGCCTGGCACAGATACGCAGTATTTT
TRBD1	TRBV9	15	TRBJ1-6	.	CASSVGRDRGSPLHF	TGTGCCAGCAGCGTAGGCCGGGACAGGGGTTCACCCCTCCACTTT
TRBD2	TRBV7-9	20	TRBJ2-5	.	CASSYGIPGRERGMGETQYF	TGTGCCAGCAGTTACGGGATTCCCGGTCGCGAGCGGGGGATGGGAGAGACCCAGTACTTC
.	TRBV25-1	13	TRBJ2-7	.	CASSDYQGYEQYF	TGTGCCAGCAGTGATTATCAGGGGTACGAGCAGTACTTC
.	TRBV6-5	14	TRBJ1-2	.	CASTQGEIGYGYTF	TGTGCCAGCACCCAAGGGGAGATAGGGTATGGCTACACCTTC
TRBD1	TRBV19	14	TRBJ2-7	many	CASSLGTGNYEQYF	TGTGCCAGTAGTCTGGGGACAGGGAACTACGAGCAGTACTTC
.	TRBV20-1	12	TRBJ1-1	.	CSACGPNTEALF	TGCAGTGCCTGTGGGCCGAACACTGAGGCTCTCTTT
.	TRBV7-9	12	TRBJ1-1	many	CASSLVATEAFF	TGTGCCAGCAGCTTAGTAGCCACTGAAGCTTTCTTT
TRBD1	TRBV25-1	16	TRBJ1-5	.	CASSVLDRDSNQPQHF	TGTGCCAGCAGCGTTTTGGACAGGGATAGCAATCAGCCCCAGCATTTT
.	TRBV2	13	TRBJ1-5	.	CASSEQGNWPQHF	TGTGCCAGCAGTGAACAGGGAAACTGGCCCCAGCATTTT
.	TRBV27	17	TRBJ2-6	.	CASSPLPPPRGANVLTF	TGTGCCAGCAGCCCCTTACCCCCGCCCAGGGGGGCCAACGTCCTGACTTTC
TRBD2	TRBV5-5	22	TRBJ2-3	.	CASSLLGLNPWTSVGDTDTQYF	TGTGCCAGCAGCTTACTGGGGCTCAACCCTTGGACTAGCGTTGGAGACACAGATACGCAGTATTTT
.	TRBV12-3/TRBV12-4	15	TRBJ2-7	.	CASSPLGGGNYEQYF	TGTGCCAGCAGTCCCCTAGGAGGGGGGAACTACGAGCAGTACTTC
.	TRBV27	14	TRBJ2-7	few	CASNPTGLSYEQYF	TGTGCCAGCAACCCAACAGGCCTCTCCTACGAGCAGTACTTC
.	TRBV9	13	TRBJ2-1	many	CASSVEGYNEQFF	TGTGCCAGCAGCGTAGAAGGTTACAATGAGCAGTTCTTC
.	TRBV24-1	17	TRBJ2-1	.	CATSDPPPGSGNNEQFF	TGTGCCACCAGTGATCCTCCTCCGGGGTCTGGGAACAATGAGCAGTTCTTC
TRBD2	TRBV2	13	TRBJ2-3	once	CASSGLDIYTQYF	TGTGCCAGCAGCGGACTAGATATATATACGCAGTATTTT
.	TRBV30	14	TRBJ1-6	once	CAWSVRRLGGSLHF	TGTGCCTGGAGTGTCAGACGGTTGGGGGGCTCCCTCCACTTT
.	TRBV28	16	TRBJ1-4	.	CASSLPPVYPGEKLFF	TGTGCCAGCAGTCTCCCACCAGTTTATCCTGGGGAAAAACTGTTTTTT
.	TRBV7-6	16	TRBJ1-4	many	CASSLSGGVGGEKLFF	TGTGCCAGCAGCTTATCCGGTGGGGTAGGCGGTGAAAAACTGTTTTTT
TRBD1	TRBV24-1	13	TRBJ1-2	few	CATSLTGNYGYTF	TGTGCCACCAGTTTGACAGGGAACTATGGCTACACCTTC
.	TRBV7-3	13	TRBJ1-1	.	CAGSGGVGTEAFF	TGTGCCGGCAGCGGGGGGGTGGGCACTGAAGCTTTCTTT
.	TRBV3-1	14	TRBJ1-1	.	CASSQDIRNTEAFF	TGTGCCAGCAGCCAAGATATAAGAAACACTGAAGCTTTCTTT
.	TRBV14	13	TRBJ1-3	.	CASSLDPRHTIYF	TGTGCCAGCAGCCTCGACCCCAGACACACCATATATTTT
.	TRBV12-3/TRBV12-4	17	TRBJ2-3	.	CASSLHRVKGGADTQYF	TGTGCCAGCAGTTTACACAGGGTAAAGGGGGGGGCAGATACGCAGTATTTT
.	TRBV24-1	14	TRBJ1-1	.	CATKGRTGNTEAFF	TGTGCCACCAAGGGCAGAACAGGGAACACTGAAGCTTTCTTT
.	TRBV20-1	16	TRBJ2-1	many	CSARGRGGHSYNEQFF	TGCAGTGCTAGAGGCCGTGGGGGCCACTCCTACAATGAGCAGTTCTTC
TRBD2	TRBV7-3	15	TRBJ2-7	.	CASSLTLAGIYEQYF	TGTGCCAGCAGCTTAACGCTAGCGGGAATATACGAGCAGTACTTC
.	TRBV2	15	TRBJ1-1	.	CASSHMGGVGTEAFF	TGTGCCAGCAGCCATATGGGGGGCGTTGGGACTGAAGCTTTCTTT
TRBD2	TRBV29-1	14	TRBJ2-3	.	CSVAGTRSTDTQYF	TGCAGCGTTGCCGGGACTAGGAGCACAGATACGCAGTATTTT
.	TRBV19	14	TRBJ1-1	many	CASSIGQLNTEAFF	TGTGCCAGTAGTATCGGGCAGCTGAACACTGAAGCTTTCTTT
.	TRBV4-1	17	TRBJ1-5	many	CASSQVWFEKSNQPQHF	TGCGCCAGCAGCCAAGTTTGGTTTGAGAAGAGCAATCAGCCCCAGCATTTT
.	TRBV5-5	14	TRBJ2-5	.	CASSLEAVEETQYF	TGTGCCAGCAGCTTGGAGGCTGTGGAGGAGACCCAGTACTTC
TRBD1	TRBV14	16	TRBJ2-5	many	CASSQAGTGVQETQYF	TGTGCCAGCAGCCAAGCCGGGACAGGGGTCCAAGAGACCCAGTACTTC
TRBD1	TRBV25-1	13	TRBJ2-1	.	CASGRDRGSEQFF	TGTGCCAGCGGCCGGGACAGGGGATCGGAGCAGTTCTTC
TRBD1	TRBV5-6	16	TRBJ2-7	many	CASSSTRQGLAYEQYF	TGTGCCAGCAGCTCGACAAGACAGGGGTTAGCCTACGAGCAGTACTTC